This TCR beta chain was found in a study of T-cell memory formation after mild COVID-19 (dated by TCRdb to the early 2020s). Regarding the study in general: TCR sequence clusters from the two donors were largely donor specific. Two young, previously healthy adult volunteers, one female and one male, were included in the cohort. Longitudinal TCRalpha and TCRbeta repertoire sequencing tracked T-cell clones expanding and contracting after mild COVID-19 in a couple of donors. Overall results and qualifications from the work: Contracting CD4+ clones were found mainly in CM and EM memory subsets, while CD8+ clones were enriched in EMRA. Whether the second-wave clones peaking on day 37 were SARS-CoV-2 specific was not confirmed. Some responding clones were detected in pre-infection memory, which suggested that pre-existing cross-reactive memory T cells had joined the SARS-CoV-2 response. Only a couple of mild cases were covered in the study, and larger cohorts including severe cases with pre-infection samples were considered necessary. Clones contracting from day 15 to 85 had balanced CD4/CD8 phenotypes, while a second wave expanding from day 15 to 37 was biased towards CD4+.

About this clonotype: Its antigen specificity is not known. Base qualities were left out, and no much larger clone turns up one base away.

The CDR3, from cysteine to phenylalanine, totals 15 residues. The entry retains the CDR3 DNA only, 45 bases that are in frame from base 1. The CDR1 and CDR2 encoded by the germline V gene (reference sequence) are SEHNR and FQNEAQ. Trimming takes 1 base off V and 1 base off J; junction bases not matched to a gene: 3. PBMCs were isolated by Ficoll-Paque density gradient centrifugation. Sequencing instrument: Illumina NovaSeq 6000. TCRalpha and TCRbeta cDNA libraries were constructed by 5'RACE with constant-segment primers, with sample barcodes and unique molecular identifiers being introduced. RNA was extracted from every sample with Trizol reagent. The libraries were amplified in two PCR steps, and the second step added a second sample barcode and Illumina TruSeq adapters. Sequencing of libraries was performed on an Illumina NovaSeq with 2 x 150 bp paired-end reads. Per the original workflow: Demultiplexing of reads and collapsing into UMI-guided consensus sequences were performed with migec v1.2.7. With mixcr v2.1.11, UMI consensuses were aligned to TRA and TRB V and J templates and assembled into clonotypes. A clonotype was counted as expanded or contracted only when both edgeR and NoisET called the clonotype significant, with the noise models trained on biological replicates. For edgeR calls, a false discovery rate-adjusted p below 0.01 and a log2 fold-change threshold of 1 were applied. As an exploratory analysis of dynamics, PCA with hierarchical clustering was applied to max-normalized trajectories of the 1000 most abundant clonotypes. Separately sequenced CD4+ and CD8+ repertoires were used to assign the CD4 or CD8 phenotype of responding clones. TCRdb itself trimmed the public reads at Q25 with fastp, ran MiXCR and retained productive beta chains. CDR3 protein sequences are deduplicated, and each keeps its most common genes and DNA. The V and J calls and clone size come from TCRdb's table, not from the authors' own analysis. Counted in this sample were fewer than 350,000 distinct CDR3 sequences; about a sixth of them appeared once. Around 20% of the sample lies in the top ten.

The sequence came from a man aged 18 to 30 who had mild COVID-19 (a few samples of this study predate the infection). The sample titles of this study are shuffled in the database, so cell type and time point are left out; the donor was told from shared clones. Source material: PBMCs or a T cell subset sorted from them (not recorded which). The sequence is built from TRBV7-9 and TRBJ2-7; TRBD1 fits 8 bases in the junction. The DNA is TGTGCCAGCAGCTTAGGGGACAGGAGTTCCTACGAGCAGTACTTC. This translates into CASSLGDRSSYEQYF. With the portions outside the CDR3 filled from the reference TRBV7-9 and TRBJ2-7 genes, the complete variable region becomes DTGVSQNPRHKITKRGQNVTFRCDPISEHNRLYWYRQTLGQGPEFLTYFQNEAQLEKSRLLSDRFSAERPKGSFSTLEIQRTEQGDSAMYLCASSLGDRSSYEQYFGPGTRLTVT.